What follows are 2 T cell receptor beta chains derived from one specimen sequenced in a study of cytomegalovirus exposure and HLA in healthy donors. The PCR had 60 Vbeta and 13 Jbeta primers. Generated by immunoSEQ multiplex PCR, the TCRdb table keeps only in-frame clones and is missing some. The profile shows 100,000 to 150,000 clones, over 65% of them singletons. The specimen sequenced was PBMCs. These receptor sequences come from a man between 45 and 60 years old in good health and CMV-seronegative.

This clone has a handful of counts. The rearrangement links TRBV9 to TRBJ2-3; maybe TRBD1 (6 bases). Trimming removed 4 bases at V and 4 bases at J, with 19 bases between. The V gene's germline CDR1 is SGDLS and CDR2 YYNGEE. This CDR3 is built from 16 residues. This CDR3 is CASSTGVGGEADTQYF. In nucleotides, the CDR3 is TGTGCCAGCAGCACTGGGGTAGGGGGTGAAGCAGATACGCAGTATTTT.

The gene calls are TRBV7-8 and TRBJ1-1, with unresolved D. The germline V gene encodes CDR1 SGHVS and CDR2 FQNEAQ. This CDR3 has 13 residues. Trimming left V 3 bases short and J 3 bases short, with 8 bases between. CDR3 in amino acids: CASSFPPYTEAFF. The CDR3 DNA follows: TGTGCCAGCAGCTTCCCCCCTTACACTGAAGCTTTCTTT.